One sample yielded the 4 T cell receptor beta chains listed below, sequenced in a study of cytomegalovirus exposure and HLA in healthy donors. PCR was performed using 60 Vbeta and 13 Jbeta primers. Libraries were prepared by immunoSEQ multiplex PCR; TCRdb keeps only in-frame clonotypes and omits some of them. The table records fewer than 200,000 clones, 83% of them present only once. The sample taken for sequencing was PBMCs. These TCRs come from a man aged 35-49 years in good health and CMV-seropositive.

The V and J genes are TRBV5-6 and TRBJ2-7; D gene uncertain. This CDR3 is 17 amino acids long. Deletions cut 4 bases from V and 7 bases from J, with 27 bases between. Germline-derived CDR1 and CDR2 are SGHDT and YYEEEE. The CDR3 protein is CASSPPVGLHLSGEQYF. DNA of the CDR3: TGTGCCAGCAGCCCCCCCGTTGGCCTTCACCTCTCAGGAGAGCAGTACTTC.

The chain couples TRBV9 to TRBJ2-5, with 10 bases aligning to TRBD2. CDR3 size: 16 residues. Germline trimming cut 3 bases from V and 4 bases from J; bases unmatched to any gene: 9. Germline CDR1 is SGDLS and CDR2 is YYNGEE. In DNA, the CDR3 is TGTGCCAGCAGCGCAACCCCGGGACTAGCGTCAGAGACCCAGTACTTC. Amino acids: CASSATPGLASETQYF.

This chain links TRBV5-5 with TRBJ1-1, with D uncertain. V lost 2 bases, J lost 5 bases, and 10 bases lay in between. The CDR3 runs to 13 residues. CDR1 is SGHKS and CDR2 is YYEKEE in the germline V gene (reference sequence). CDR3 in amino acids: CASSFSSVTEAFF. CDR3 bases: TGTGCCAGCAGCTTTAGTAGTGTTACTGAAGCTTTCTTT.

This clone appeared a single time. The V call is TRBV21-1, the J call TRBJ2-1; the table names TRBD2, a call not compared with the DNA. TRBV21-1 is listed as a pseudogene. CDR3 length equals 17 residues. CDR3 coding DNA: TGTGCCAGCAGCAAAAGGTGGTGGCTAGCGGGACCCAATGAGCAGTTCTTC. It is translated as CASSKRWWLAGPNEQFF.